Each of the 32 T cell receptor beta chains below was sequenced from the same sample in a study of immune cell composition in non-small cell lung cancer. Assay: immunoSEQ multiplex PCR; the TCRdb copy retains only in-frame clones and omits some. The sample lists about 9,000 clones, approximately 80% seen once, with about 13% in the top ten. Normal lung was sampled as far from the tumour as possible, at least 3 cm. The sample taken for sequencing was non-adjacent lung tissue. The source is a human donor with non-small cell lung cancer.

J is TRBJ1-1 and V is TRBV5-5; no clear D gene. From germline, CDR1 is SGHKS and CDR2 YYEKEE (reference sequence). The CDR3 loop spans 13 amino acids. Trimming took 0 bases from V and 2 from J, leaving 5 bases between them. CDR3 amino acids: CASSLDLNTEAFF. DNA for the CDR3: TGTGCCAGCAGCTTGGACCTTAACACTGAAGCTTTCTTT.

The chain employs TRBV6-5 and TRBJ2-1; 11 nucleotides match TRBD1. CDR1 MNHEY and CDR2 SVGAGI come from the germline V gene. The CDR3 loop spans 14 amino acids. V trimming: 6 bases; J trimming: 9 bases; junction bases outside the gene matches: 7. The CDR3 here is CASSPGQGGREQFF. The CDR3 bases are TGTGCCAGCAGCCCGGGACAGGGGGGTCGTGAGCAGTTCTTC.

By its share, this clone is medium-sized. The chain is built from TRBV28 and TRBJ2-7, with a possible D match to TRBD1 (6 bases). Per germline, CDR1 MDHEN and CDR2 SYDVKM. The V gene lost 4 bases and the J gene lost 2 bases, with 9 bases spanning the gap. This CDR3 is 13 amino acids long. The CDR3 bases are TGTGCCAGCAGTTACAGGGATACCTACGAGCAGTACTTC. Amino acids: CASSYRDTYEQYF.

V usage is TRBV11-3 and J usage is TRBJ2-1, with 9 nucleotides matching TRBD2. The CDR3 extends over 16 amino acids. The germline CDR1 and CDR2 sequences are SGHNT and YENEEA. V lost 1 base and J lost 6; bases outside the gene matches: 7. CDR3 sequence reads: CASSLGASGNPNEQFF. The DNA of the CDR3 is TGTGCCAGCAGCTTAGGGGCTAGCGGGAATCCCAATGAGCAGTTCTTC.

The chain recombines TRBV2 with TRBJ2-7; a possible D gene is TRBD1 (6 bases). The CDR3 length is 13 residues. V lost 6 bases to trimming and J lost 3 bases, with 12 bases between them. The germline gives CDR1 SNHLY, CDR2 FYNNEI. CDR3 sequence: CASRIQGIYEQYF. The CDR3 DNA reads TGTGCCAGCAGGATTCAGGGGATCTACGAGCAGTACTTC.

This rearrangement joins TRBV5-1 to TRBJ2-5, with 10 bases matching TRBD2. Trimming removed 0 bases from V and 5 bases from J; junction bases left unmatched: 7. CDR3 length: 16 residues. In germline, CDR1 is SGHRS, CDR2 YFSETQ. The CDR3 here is CASSLVPSGSLETQYF. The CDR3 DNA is TGCGCCAGCAGCTTGGTGCCTAGCGGGAGTTTGGAGACCCAGTACTTC.

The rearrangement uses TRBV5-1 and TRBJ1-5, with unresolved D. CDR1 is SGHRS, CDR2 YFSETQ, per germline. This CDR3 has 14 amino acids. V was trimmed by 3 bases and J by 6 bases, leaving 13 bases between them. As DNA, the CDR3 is TGCGCCAGCAGCTCGGGAGAGGCCGGTCAGCCCCAGCATTTT. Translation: CASSSGEAGQPQHF.

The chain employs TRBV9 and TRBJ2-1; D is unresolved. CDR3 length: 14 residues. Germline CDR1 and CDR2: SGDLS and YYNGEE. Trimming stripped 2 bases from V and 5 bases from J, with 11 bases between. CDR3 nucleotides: TGTGCCAGCAGCGTCAGACCGGTTAACAATGAGCAGTTCTTC. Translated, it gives CASSVRPVNNEQFF.

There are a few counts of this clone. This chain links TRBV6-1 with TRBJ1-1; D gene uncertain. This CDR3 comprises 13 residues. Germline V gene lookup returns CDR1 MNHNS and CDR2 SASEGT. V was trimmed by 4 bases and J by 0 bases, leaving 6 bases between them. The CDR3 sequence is CASSVGVNTEAFF. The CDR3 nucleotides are TGTGCCAGCAGTGTCGGTGTGAACACTGAAGCTTTCTTT.

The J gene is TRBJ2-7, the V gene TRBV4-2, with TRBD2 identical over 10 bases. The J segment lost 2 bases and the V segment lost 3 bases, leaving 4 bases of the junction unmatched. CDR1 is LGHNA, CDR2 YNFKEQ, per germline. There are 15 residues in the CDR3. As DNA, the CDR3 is TGTGCCAGCAGCCAGTTAGCGGGGGGTGCCTACGAGCAGTACTTC. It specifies CASSQLAGGAYEQYF.

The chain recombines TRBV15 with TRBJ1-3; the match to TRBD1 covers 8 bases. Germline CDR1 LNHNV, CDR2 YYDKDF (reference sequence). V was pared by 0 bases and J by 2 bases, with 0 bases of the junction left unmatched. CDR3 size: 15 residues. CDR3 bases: TGTGCCACCAGCAGAGAACAGGGGGCTGGAAACACCATATATTTT. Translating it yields CATSREQGAGNTIYF.

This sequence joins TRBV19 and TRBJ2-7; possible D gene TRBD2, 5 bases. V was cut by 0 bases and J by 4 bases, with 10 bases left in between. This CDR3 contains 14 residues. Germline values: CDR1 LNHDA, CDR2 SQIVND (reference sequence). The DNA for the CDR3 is TGTGCCAGTAGTATAGACAGCGGAAGATACGAGCAGTACTTC. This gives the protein CASSIDSGRYEQYF. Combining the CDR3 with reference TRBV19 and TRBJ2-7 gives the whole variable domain DGGITQSPKYLFRKEGQNVTLSCEQNLNHDAMYWYRQDPGQGLRLIYYSQIVNDFQKGDIAEGYSVSREKKESFPLTVTSAQKNPTAFYLCASSIDSGRYEQYFGPGTRLTVT.

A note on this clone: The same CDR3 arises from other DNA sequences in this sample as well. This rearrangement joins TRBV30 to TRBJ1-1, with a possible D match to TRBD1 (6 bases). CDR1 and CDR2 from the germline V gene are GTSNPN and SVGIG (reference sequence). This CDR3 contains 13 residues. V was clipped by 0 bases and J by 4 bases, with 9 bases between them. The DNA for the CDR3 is TGTGCCTGGAGTGTAAGGGGGGGCACTGAAGCTTTCTTT. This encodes CAWSVRGGTEAFF.

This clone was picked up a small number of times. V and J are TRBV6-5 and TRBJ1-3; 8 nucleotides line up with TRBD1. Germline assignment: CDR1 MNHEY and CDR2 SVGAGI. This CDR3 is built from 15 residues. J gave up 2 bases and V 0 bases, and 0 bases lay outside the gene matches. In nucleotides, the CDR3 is TGTGCCAGCAGTTACTCGGACAGGGCTGGAAACACCATATATTTT. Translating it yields CASSYSDRAGNTIYF.

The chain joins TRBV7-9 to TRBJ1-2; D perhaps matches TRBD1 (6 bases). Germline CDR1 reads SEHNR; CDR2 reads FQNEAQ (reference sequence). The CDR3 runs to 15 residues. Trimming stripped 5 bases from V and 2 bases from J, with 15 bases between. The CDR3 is CASSPAGTINYGYTF. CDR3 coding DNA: TGTGCCAGCAGCCCCGCCGGGACAATCAACTATGGCTACACCTTC.

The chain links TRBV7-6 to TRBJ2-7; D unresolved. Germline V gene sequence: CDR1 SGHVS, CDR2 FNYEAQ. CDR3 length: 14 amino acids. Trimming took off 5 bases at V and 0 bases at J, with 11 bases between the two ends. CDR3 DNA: TGTGCCAGCAGCCCCGGCGGTAGCTCCTACGAGCAGTACTTC. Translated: CASSPGGSSYEQYF.

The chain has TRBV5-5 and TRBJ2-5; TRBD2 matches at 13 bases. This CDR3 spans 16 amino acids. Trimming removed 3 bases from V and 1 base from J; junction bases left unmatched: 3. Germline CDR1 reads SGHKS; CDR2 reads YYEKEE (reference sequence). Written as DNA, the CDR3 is TGTGCCAGCAGCTCAGGACTAGCGGGGGTCCAAGAGACCCAGTACTTC. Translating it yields CASSSGLAGVQETQYF.

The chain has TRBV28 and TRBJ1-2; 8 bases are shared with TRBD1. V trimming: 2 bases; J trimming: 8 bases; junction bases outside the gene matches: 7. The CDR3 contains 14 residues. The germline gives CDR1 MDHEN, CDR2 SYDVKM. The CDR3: CASSLADRAGGYTF. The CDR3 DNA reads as TGTGCCAGCAGTTTAGCGGACAGGGCGGGCGGCTACACCTTC.

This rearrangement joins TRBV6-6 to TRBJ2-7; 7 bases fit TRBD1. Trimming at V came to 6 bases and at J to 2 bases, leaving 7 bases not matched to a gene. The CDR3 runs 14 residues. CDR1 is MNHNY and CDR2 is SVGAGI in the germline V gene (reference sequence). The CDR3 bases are TGTGCCAGCAGCCCACAGGGGCCCCCCTACGAGCAGTACTTC. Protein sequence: CASSPQGPPYEQYF.

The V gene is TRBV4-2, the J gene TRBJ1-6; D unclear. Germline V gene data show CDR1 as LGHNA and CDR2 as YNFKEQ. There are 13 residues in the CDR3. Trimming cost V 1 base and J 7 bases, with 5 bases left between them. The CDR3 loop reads CASSQGRNSPLHF. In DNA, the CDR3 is TGTGCCAGCAGCCAAGGGCGGAATTCACCCCTCCACTTT.

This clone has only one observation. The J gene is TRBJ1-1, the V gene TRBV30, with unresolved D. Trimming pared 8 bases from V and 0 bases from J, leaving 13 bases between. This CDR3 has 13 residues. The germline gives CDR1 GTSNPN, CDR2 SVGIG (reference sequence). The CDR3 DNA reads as TGTGCCACCAAGTTCATCGTGAACACTGAAGCTTTCTTT. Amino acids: CATKFIVNTEAFF.

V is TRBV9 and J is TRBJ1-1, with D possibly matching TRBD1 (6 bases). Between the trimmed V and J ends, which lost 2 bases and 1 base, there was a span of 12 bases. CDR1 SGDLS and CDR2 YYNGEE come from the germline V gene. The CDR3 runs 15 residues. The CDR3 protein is CASSVFDRTNTEAFF. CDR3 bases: TGTGCCAGCAGCGTGTTCGACAGGACGAACACTGAAGCTTTCTTT.

CDR3 DNA: TGCGCCAGCAGGCGACAGTCACCTAGCGGGAGGCCGGACTACGAGCAGTACTTC. Amino acids: CASRRQSPSGRPDYEQYF. The V call is TRBV5-1, the J call TRBJ2-7; TRBD2 aligns across 11 bases. Germline values: CDR1 SGHRS, CDR2 YFSETQ. CDR3 length: 18 amino acids. J lost 3 bases, V lost 5 bases, and 16 bases had no gene match.

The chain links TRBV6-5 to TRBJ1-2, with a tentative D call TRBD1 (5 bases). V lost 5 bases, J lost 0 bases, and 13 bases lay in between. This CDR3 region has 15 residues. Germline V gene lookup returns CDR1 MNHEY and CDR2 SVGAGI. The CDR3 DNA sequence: TGTGCCAGCAGTCAGGGACGGCAGGCTAACTATGGCTACACCTTC. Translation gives CASSQGRQANYGYTF.

The CDR3 DNA reads TGTGCCAGCAGCGCCCCATACCCGACAGATACGCAGTATTTT. Residues: CASSAPYPTDTQYF. The chain is built from TRBV7-9 and TRBJ2-3; D unresolved. The CDR3 consists of 14 residues. Germline loops: CDR1 SEHNR, CDR2 FQNEAQ (reference sequence). Between the trimmed V and J ends, which lost 5 bases and 3 bases, there was a span of 12 bases.

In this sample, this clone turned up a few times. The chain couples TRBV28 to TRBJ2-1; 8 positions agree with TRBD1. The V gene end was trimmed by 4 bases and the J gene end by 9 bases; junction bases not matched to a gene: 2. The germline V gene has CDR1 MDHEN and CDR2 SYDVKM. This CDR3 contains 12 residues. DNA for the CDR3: TGTGCCAGCAGTTCAGGGGGCCGTGAGCAGTTCTTC. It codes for CASSSGGREQFF.

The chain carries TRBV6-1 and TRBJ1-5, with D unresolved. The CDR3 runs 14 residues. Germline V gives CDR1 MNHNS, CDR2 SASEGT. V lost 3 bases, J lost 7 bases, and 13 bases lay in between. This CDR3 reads CASSDPGGFQPQHF. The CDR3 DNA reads TGTGCCAGCAGTGATCCAGGTGGGTTCCAGCCCCAGCATTTT.

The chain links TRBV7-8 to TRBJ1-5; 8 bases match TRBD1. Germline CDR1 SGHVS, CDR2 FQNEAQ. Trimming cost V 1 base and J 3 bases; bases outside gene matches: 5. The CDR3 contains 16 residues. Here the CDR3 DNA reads TGTGCCAGCAGCTTAGTCGGACAGGGTGACAATCAGCCCCAGCATTTT. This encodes CASSLVGQGDNQPQHF.

The chain's CDR3 is CATSRDRGQHSYNEQFF. The CDR3 DNA reads as TGTGCCACCAGCAGGGACAGGGGGCAACACTCCTACAATGAGCAGTTCTTC. This sequence joins TRBV15 and TRBJ2-1, with 11 bases aligning to TRBD1. Germline trimming cut 3 bases from V and 0 bases from J; bases unmatched to any gene: 4. CDR1 is LNHNV, CDR2 YYDKDF, per germline (reference sequence). The CDR3 spans 17 residues.

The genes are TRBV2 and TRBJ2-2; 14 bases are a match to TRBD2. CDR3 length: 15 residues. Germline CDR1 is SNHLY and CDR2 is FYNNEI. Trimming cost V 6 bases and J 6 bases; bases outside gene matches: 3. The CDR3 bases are TGTGCCAGCAGGGGACTAGCGGGAGAAGCCGGGGAGCTGTTTTTT. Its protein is CASRGLAGEAGELFF.

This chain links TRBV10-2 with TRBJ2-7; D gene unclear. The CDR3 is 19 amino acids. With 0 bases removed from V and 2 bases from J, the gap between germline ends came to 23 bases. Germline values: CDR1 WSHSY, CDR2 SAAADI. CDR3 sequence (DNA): TGCGCCAGCAGTGAGTCTGTACCTTCGGGCAGCCCTAAACCCTACGAGCAGTACTTC. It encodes CASSESVPSGSPKPYEQYF.

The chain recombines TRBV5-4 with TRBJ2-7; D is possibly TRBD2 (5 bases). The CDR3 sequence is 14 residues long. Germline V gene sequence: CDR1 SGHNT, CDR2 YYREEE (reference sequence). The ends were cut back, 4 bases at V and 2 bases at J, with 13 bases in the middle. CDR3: CASSQKDGTYEQYF. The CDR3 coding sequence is TGTGCCAGCAGCCAAAAGGACGGGACCTACGAGCAGTACTTC.